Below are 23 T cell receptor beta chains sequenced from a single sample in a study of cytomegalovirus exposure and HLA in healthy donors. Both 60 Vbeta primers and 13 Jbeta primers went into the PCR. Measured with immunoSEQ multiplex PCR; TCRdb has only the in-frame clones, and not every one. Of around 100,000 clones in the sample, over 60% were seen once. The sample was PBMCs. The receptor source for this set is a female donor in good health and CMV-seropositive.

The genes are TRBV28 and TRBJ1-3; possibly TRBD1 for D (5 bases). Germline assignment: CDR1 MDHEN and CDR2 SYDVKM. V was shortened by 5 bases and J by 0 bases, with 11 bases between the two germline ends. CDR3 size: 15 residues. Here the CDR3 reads CASSGGGTSGNTIYF. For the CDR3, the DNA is TGTGCCAGCAGTGGGGGAGGGACCTCTGGAAACACCATATATTTT. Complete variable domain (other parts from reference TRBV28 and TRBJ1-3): DVKVTQSSRYLVKRTGEKVFLECVQDMDHENMFWYRQDPGLGLRLIYFSYDVKMKEKGDIPEGYSVSREKKERFSLILESASTNQTSMYLCASSGGGTSGNTIYFGEGSWLTVV.

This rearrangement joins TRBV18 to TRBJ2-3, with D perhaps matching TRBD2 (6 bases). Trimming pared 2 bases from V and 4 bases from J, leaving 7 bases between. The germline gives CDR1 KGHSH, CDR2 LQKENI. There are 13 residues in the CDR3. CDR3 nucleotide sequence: TGTGCCAGCTCACCAGGGACTTCAGATACGCAGTATTTT. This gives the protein CASSPGTSDTQYF.

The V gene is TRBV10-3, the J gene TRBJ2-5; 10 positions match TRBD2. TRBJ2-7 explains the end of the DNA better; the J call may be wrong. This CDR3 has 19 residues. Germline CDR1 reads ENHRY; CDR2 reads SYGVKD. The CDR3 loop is CAISESTTSGLGLGYEQYF. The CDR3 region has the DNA TGTGCCATCAGTGAGTCGACGACTAGCGGGTTGGGGTTAGGCTACGAGCAGTACTTC.

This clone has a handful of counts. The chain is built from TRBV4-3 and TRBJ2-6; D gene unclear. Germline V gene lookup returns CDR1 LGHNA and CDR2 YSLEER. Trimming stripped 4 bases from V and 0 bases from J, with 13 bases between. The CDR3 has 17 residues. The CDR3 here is CASSRSQSGSGANVLTF. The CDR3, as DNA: TGCGCCAGCAGCCGGAGCCAGAGTGGCTCTGGGGCCAACGTCCTGACTTTC.

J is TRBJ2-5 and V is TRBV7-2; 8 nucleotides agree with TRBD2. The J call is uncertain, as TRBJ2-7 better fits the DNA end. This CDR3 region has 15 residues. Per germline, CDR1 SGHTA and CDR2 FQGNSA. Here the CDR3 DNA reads TGTGCCAGCAGCTCCCAGCCGGGACTAGCCTACGAGCAGTACTTC. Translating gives CASSSQPGLAYEQYF.

The CDR3 DNA follows: TGTGCCAGCAGCTTCGGGGGGTTACCTGGGGCCAACGTCCTGACTTTC. Protein sequence: CASSFGGLPGANVLTF. The chain recombines TRBV5-4 with TRBJ2-6; 7 bases are shared with TRBD2. Germline CDR1 SGHNT, CDR2 YYREEE (reference sequence). CDR3 length: 16 residues. Unmatched junction bases numbered 4, after V lost 2 bases and J lost 2 bases.

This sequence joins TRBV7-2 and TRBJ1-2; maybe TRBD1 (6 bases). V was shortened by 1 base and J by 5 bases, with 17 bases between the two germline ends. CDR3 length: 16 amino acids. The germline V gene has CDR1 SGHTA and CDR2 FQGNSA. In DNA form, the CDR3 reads TGTGCCAGCAGCTTAGGTATAACAGGGAATAATTATGGCTACACCTTC. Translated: CASSLGITGNNYGYTF.

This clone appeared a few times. The CDR3 reads CAWRASGRHGGAAQYF. The CDR3 nucleotides are TGTGCCTGGAGAGCTAGCGGGAGGCACGGAGGTGCGGCCCAGTACTTC. This sequence joins TRBV30 and TRBJ2-5; 11 positions agree with TRBD2. The germline V gene has CDR1 GTSNPN and CDR2 SVGIG (reference sequence). Unmatched junction bases numbered 15, after V lost 3 bases and J lost 9 bases. CDR3 size: 16 residues.

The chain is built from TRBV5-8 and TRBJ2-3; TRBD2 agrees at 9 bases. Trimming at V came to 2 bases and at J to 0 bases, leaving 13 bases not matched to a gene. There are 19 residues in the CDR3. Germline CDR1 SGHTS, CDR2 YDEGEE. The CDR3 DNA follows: TGTGCCAGCAGCTTTACACCCCCCCTAGGGACTAGCAGCACAGATACGCAGTATTTT. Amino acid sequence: CASSFTPPLGTSSTDTQYF.

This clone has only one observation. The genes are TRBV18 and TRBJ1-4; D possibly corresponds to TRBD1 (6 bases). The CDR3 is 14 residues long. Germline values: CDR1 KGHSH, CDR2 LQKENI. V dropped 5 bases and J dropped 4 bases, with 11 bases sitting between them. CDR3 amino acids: CASSYRDNNEKLFF. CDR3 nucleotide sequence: TGTGCCAGCTCATACCGGGACAATAATGAAAAACTGTTTTTT. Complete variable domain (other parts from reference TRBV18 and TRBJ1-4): NAGVMQNPRHLVRRRGQEARLRCSPMKGHSHVYWYRQLPEEGLKFMVYLQKENIIDESGMPKERFSAEFPKEGPSILRIQQVVRGDSAAYFCASSYRDNNEKLFFGSGTQLSVL.

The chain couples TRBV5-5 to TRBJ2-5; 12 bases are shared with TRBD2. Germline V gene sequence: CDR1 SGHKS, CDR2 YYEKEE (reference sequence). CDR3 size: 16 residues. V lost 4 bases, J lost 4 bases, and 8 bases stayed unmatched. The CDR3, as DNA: TGTGCCAGCAGCGCCATCCTAGCGGGAGGGAGAGAGACCCAGTACTTC. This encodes CASSAILAGGRETQYF.

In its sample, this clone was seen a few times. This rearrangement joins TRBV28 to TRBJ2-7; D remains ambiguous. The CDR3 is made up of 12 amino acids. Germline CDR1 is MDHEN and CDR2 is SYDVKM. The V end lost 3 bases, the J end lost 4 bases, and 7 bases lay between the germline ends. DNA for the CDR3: TGTGCCAGCAGTTTGCTATTTTACGAGCAGTACTTC. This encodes CASSLLFYEQYF.

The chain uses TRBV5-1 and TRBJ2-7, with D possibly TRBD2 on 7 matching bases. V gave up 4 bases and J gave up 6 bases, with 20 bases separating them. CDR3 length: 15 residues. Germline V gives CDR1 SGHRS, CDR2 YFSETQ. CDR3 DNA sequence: TGCGCCAGCAGCCAAGGTTGGGGGGGCTCGGGCGAGCAGTACTTC. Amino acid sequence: CASSQGWGGSGEQYF.

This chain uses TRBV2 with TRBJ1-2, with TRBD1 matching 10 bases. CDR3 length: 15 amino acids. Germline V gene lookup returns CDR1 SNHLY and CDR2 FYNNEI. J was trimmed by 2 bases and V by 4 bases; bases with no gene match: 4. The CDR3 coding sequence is TGTGCCAGCAGTGTAGCGACAGGGGGCAACTATGGCTACACCTTC. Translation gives CASSVATGGNYGYTF.

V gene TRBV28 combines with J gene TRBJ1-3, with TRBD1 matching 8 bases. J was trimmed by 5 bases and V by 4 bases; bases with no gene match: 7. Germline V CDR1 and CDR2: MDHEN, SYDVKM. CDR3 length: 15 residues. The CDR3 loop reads CASSSQDRDRNTIYF. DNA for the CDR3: TGTGCCAGCAGTTCCCAGGACAGGGACAGAAACACCATATATTTT.

The CDR3 nucleotides are TGTGCCTGTAGTTCGGGGGGGGGACCTAATGAAAAACTGTTTTTT. Translating gives CACSSGGGPNEKLFF. The V call is TRBV30, the J call TRBJ1-4, with D maybe TRBD1 (5 bases). CDR1 is GTSNPN and CDR2 is SVGIG in the germline V gene (reference sequence). The CDR3 runs 15 residues. V was clipped by 6 bases and J by 3 bases, with 17 bases between them.

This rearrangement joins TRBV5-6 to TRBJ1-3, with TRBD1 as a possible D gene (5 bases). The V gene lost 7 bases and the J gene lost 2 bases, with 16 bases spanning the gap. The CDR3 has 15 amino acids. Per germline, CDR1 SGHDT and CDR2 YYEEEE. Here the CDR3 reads CASSWQGSAGNTIYF. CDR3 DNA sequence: TGTGCCAGCTCCTGGCAGGGATCAGCTGGAAACACCATATATTTT.

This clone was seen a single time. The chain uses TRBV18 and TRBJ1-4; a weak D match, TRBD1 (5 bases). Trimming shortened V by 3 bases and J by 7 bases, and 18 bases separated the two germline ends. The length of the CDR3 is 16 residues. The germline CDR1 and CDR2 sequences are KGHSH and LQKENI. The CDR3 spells CASSPTDAPGLEKLFF. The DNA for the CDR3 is TGTGCCAGCTCACCTACCGACGCCCCGGGACTTGAAAAACTGTTTTTT. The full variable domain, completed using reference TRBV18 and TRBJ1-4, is NAGVMQNPRHLVRRRGQEARLRCSPMKGHSHVYWYRQLPEEGLKFMVYLQKENIIDESGMPKERFSAEFPKEGPSILRIQQVVRGDSAAYFCASSPTDAPGLEKLFFGSGTQLSVL.

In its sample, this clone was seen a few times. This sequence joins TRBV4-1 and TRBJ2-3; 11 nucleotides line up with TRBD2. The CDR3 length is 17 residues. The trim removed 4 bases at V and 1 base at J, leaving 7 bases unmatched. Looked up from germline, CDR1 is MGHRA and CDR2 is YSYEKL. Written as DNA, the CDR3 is TGCGCCAGCAGCCGATATGGGACTAGCGGCCGCACAGATACGCAGTATTTT. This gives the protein CASSRYGTSGRTDTQYF.

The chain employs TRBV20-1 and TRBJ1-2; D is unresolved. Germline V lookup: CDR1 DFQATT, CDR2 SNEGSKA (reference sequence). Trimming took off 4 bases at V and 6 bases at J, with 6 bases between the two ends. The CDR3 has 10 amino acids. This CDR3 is CSATVDGYTF. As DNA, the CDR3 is TGCAGTGCTACGGTTGATGGCTACACCTTC.

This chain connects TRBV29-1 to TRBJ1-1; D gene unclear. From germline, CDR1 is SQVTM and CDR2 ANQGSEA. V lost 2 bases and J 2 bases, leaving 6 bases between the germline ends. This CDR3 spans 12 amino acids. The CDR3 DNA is TGCAGCGTTGAATCAGAAAACACTGAAGCTTTCTTT. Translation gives CSVESENTEAFF.

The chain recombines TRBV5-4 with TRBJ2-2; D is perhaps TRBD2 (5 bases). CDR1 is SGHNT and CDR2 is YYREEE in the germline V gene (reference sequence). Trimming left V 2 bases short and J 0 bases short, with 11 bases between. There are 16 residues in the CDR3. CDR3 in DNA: TGTGCCAGCAGCTTTAGCCGGGGTTCGAACACCGGGGAGCTGTTTTTT. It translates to CASSFSRGSNTGELFF. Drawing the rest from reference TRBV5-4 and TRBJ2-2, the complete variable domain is ETGVTQSPTHLIKTRGQQVTLRCSSQSGHNTVSWYQQALGQGPQFIFQYYREEENGRGNFPPRFSGLQFPNYSSELNVNALELDDSALYLCASSFSRGSNTGELFFGEGSRLTVL.

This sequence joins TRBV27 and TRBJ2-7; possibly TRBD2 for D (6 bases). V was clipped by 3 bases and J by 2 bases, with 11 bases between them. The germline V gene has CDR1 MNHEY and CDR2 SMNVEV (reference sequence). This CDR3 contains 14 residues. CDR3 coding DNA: TGTGCCAGCAGTTTTCTTCCGGGGGCCTACGAGCAGTACTTC. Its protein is CASSFLPGAYEQYF.